A single sample gave rise to the 6 T cell receptor beta chains below, sequenced in a study of blood T cell repertoires in COVID-19. Data came from immunoSEQ multiplex PCR; TCRdb stores just in-frame clones and leaves some out. Of approximately 100,000 clones detected, roughly four fifths appear once; the ten largest clones hold 20% to 25%. The sample taken for sequencing was peripheral blood. The receptors come from a man aged 70 or older with active or convalescent COVID-19.

The chain recombines TRBV30 with TRBJ2-5; D call uncertain. V lost 2 bases to trimming and J lost 1 base, with 5 bases between them. CDR3 length: 12 amino acids. The germline V gene has CDR1 GTSNPN and CDR2 SVGIG (reference sequence). The CDR3 DNA is TGTGCCTGGAGTAGGAGCCAAGAGACCCAGTACTTC. Encoded protein: CAWSRSQETQYF. Supplemented by reference TRBV30 and TRBJ2-5, the full variable domain reads SQTIHQWPATLVQPVGSPLSLECTVEGTSNPNLYWYRQAAGRGLQLLFYSVGIGQISSEVPQNLSASRPQDRQFILSSKKLLLSDSGFYLCAWSRSQETQYFGPGTRLLVL.

The rearrangement joins TRBV5-1 to TRBJ2-3, with D tentatively TRBD2 (6 bases). With 4 bases removed from V and 0 bases from J, the gap between germline ends came to 12 bases. Germline CDR1 reads SGHRS; CDR2 reads YFSETQ. The CDR3 runs 15 residues. This chain's CDR3 is CASSPDGTSTDTQYF. The CDR3 DNA follows: TGCGCCAGCAGCCCGGACGGGACTAGCACAGATACGCAGTATTTT.

The chain carries TRBV19 and TRBJ1-5, with 9 bases fitting TRBD1. Germline V gene sequence: CDR1 LNHDA, CDR2 SQIVND (reference sequence). This CDR3 has 14 residues. Trimming removed 5 bases from V and 9 bases from J; junction bases left unmatched: 8. In DNA form, the CDR3 reads TGTGCCAGTAGTTCGGGACAGGGCTCGGGGCCCCAGCATTTT. Protein product: CASSSGQGSGPQHF.

In its sample, this clone was seen once. V usage is TRBV2 and J usage is TRBJ2-1; 9 bases are shared with TRBD1. After removal of 7 bases from V and 5 bases from J, the junction contained 6 bases not matched to a gene. This CDR3 is 14 amino acids long. Germline V gives CDR1 SNHLY, CDR2 FYNNEI. CDR3 DNA sequence: TGTGCCAGCAATCTACAGGGGGCAGACAATGAGCAGTTCTTC. Protein sequence: CASNLQGADNEQFF.

V gene TRBV6-6 combines with J gene TRBJ1-6; D unclear. Deletions cut 6 bases from V and 5 bases from J, with 8 bases between. In germline, CDR1 is MNHNY, CDR2 SVGAGI (reference sequence). The CDR3 loop spans 13 amino acids. As DNA, the CDR3 is TGTGCCAGCAGCCCAGTAAATAATTCACCCCTCCACTTT. It translates to CASSPVNNSPLHF.

The chain couples TRBV18 to TRBJ1-6; a possible D gene is TRBD1 (6 bases). Trimming left V 3 bases short and J 6 bases short, with 15 bases between. The CDR3 length is 16 residues. Per germline, CDR1 KGHSH and CDR2 LQKENI. The CDR3 sequence is CASSPRTADLNSPLHF. The DNA of the CDR3 is TGTGCCAGCTCACCTCGGACAGCCGATCTTAATTCACCCCTCCACTTT.